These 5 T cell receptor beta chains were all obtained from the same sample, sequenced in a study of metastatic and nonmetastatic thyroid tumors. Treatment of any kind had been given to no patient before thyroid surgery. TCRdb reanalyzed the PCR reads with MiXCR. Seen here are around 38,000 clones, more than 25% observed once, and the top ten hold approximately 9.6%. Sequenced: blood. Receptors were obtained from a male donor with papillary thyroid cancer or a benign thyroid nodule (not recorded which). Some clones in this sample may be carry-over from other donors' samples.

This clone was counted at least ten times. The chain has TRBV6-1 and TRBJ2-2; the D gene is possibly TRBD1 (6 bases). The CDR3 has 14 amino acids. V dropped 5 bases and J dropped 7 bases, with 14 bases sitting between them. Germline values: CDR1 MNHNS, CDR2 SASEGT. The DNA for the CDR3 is TGTGCCAGCAGTAGGGGAGAAGGGGGCGGGGAGCTGTTTTTT. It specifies CASSRGEGGGELFF.

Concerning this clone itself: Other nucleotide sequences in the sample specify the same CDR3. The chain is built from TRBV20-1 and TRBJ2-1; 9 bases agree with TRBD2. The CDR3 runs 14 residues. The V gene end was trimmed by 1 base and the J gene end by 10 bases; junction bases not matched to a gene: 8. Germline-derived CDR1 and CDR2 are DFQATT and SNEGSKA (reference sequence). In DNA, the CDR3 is TGCAGTGCTAGAGGTGTAGCGGGAGCTGGGGAGCAGTTCTTC. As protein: CSARGVAGAGEQFF.

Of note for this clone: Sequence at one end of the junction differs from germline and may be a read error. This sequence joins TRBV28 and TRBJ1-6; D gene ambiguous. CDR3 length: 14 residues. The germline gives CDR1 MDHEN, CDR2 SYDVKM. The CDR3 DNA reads TGTGCCATTGCTGGTTTAAGTCGGAATTCACCCCTACTCTTT. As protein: CAIAGLSRNSPLLF.

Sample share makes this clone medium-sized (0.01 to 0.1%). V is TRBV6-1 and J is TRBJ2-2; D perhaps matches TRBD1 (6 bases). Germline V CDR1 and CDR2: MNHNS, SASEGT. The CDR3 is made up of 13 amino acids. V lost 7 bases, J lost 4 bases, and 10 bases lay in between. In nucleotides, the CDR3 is TGTGCCAGCAAAAGGGGGTCCACCGGGGAGCTGTTTTTT. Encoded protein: CASKRGSTGELFF.

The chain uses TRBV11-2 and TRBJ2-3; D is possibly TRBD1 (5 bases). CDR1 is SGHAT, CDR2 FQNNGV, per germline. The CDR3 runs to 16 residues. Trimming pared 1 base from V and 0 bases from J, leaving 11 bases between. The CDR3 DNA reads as TGTGCCAGCAGCTTAGTTTCGTGGGGCAGCACAGATACGCAGTATTTT. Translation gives CASSLVSWGSTDTQYF.